Listed below are T cell receptor beta chains from one sample, sequenced in a study of cytomegalovirus exposure and HLA in healthy donors. TCRdb's copy holds only in-frame clones and misses some; the assay was immunoSEQ multiplex PCR. The sample consists of about 150,000 clones, around 82% of them appearing once. The material sequenced was PBMCs. The receptors were sampled from a woman aged 45-65 years in good health and CMV-seropositive. The CDR3 runs from the conserved cysteine through the conserved F or W. A D gene is named only where the DNA matches it firmly. Clone size is given for some rows only: seen once, a few or many times, or a class if the clone is expanded.

>TRBJ2-1|TRBV19|.|15|TRBD2
TGTGCCAGTAGTGTGACTAGCGGGGACTACAATGAGCAGTTCTTC
CASSVTSGDYNEQFF
>TRBJ1-2|TRBV6-6|few|14|.
TGTGCCAGCAGTTACGGCCAGGCCAACTATGGCTACACCTTC
CASSYGQANYGYTF
>TRBJ1-1|TRBV4-3|.|15|TRBD1
TGCGCCAGCAGCCCTACCGGGACAGCCCACGGAGGAGCTTTCTTT
CASSPTGTAHGGAFF
>TRBJ1-6|TRBV7-9|.|13|.
TGTGCCAGCAGGATATCAGGGGAATCACCCCTCCACTTT
CASRISGESPLHF
>TRBJ2-7|TRBV30|.|13|.
TGTGCCTGGAGTGCCCGGGTTACGGGCGAGCAGTACTTC
CAWSARVTGEQYF
>TRBJ2-1|TRBV29-1|.|15|TRBD1
TGCAGCGTTGGCCGACAGGGAGCCGCTGGAAATGAGCAGTTCTTC
CSVGRQGAAGNEQFF
>TRBJ2-7|TRBV15|.|13|TRBD1
TGTGCCACCACCGGGGACAGGGGTTACGAGCAGTACTTC
CATTGDRGYEQYF
>TRBJ1-1|TRBV9|.|13|.
TGTGCCAGCAGCGTACTCGAGGGATCCGAAGCTTTCTTT
CASSVLEGSEAFF
>TRBJ2-1|TRBV5-1|few|16|.
TGCGCCAGCAGCTTGGGTCTGTCACTCTCCTACAATGAGCAGTTCTTC
CASSLGLSLSYNEQFF
>TRBJ2-2|TRBV2|once|12|.
TGTGCCAGCATCCGCAACTCCGGGGAGCTGTTTTTT
CASIRNSGELFF
>TRBJ1-2|TRBV4-3|.|15|TRBD1
TGCGCCAGCAGCCAAGGGGGGACAGGGGGCTATGGCTACACCTTC
CASSQGGTGGYGYTF
>TRBJ1-4|TRBV2|.|12|.
TGTGCCAGCAGTTTTGACGGGGAAAAACTGTTTTTT
CASSFDGEKLFF
>TRBJ1-4|TRBV5-4|few|16|TRBD1
TGTGCCAGCAGCTTTGGACAGGGGGTTCCTACTGAAAAACTGTTTTTT
CASSFGQGVPTEKLFF
>TRBJ2-2|TRBV30|.|14|.
TGTGCCTGGAGTGTACTAGATGGCTACGGGGAGCTGTTTTTT
CAWSVLDGYGELFF
>TRBJ2-7|TRBV6-5|.|13|.
TGTGCCAGCAGTTACCCAGGGACTTACGAGCAGTACTTC
CASSYPGTYEQYF
>TRBJ2-7|TRBV19|.|15|TRBD1
TGTGCCAGTAGTAGTTTCGGGACAGCTCTCTCCGAGCAGTACTTC
CASSSFGTALSEQYF
>TRBJ1-2|TRBV5-6|.|12|.
TGTGCCAGCAGCCCGGAGGGTGTTGGCTACACCTTC
CASSPEGVGYTF
>TRBJ2-3|TRBV27|.|13|.
TGTGCCAGCAGAACAGCTAGCACAGATACGCAGTATTTT
CASRTASTDTQYF
>TRBJ1-1|TRBV27|.|14|.
TGTGCCAGCAGCCTGAGTCAGGGGAACACTGAAGCTTTCTTT
CASSLSQGNTEAFF
>TRBJ1-3|TRBV9|.|17|.
TGTGCCAGCAGCCCCTCCGGTCAGGGGAGAGGCGGAAACACCATATATTTT
CASSPSGQGRGGNTIYF
>TRBJ2-1|TRBV12-5|.|15|TRBD1
TGTGCTAGTGGTTCGGGACAGGGGGACTACAATGAGCAGTTCTTC
CASGSGQGDYNEQFF
>TRBJ2-3|TRBV7-6|.|16|TRBD1
TGTGCCAGCAGCCTGACAGGGGTGGGCTCCACAGTTACGCAGTATTTT
CASSLTGVGSTVTQYF
>TRBJ1-2|TRBV5-4|.|12|TRBD1
TGTGCCACCCGGACAGGGTACTATGGCTACACCTTC
CATRTGYYGYTF
>TRBJ2-2|TRBV7-9|few|16|.
TGTGCCAGCAGCGCGAGGCAGGGTGCGAACACCGGGGAGCTGTTTTTT
CASSARQGANTGELFF
>TRBJ2-7|TRBV5-1|once|12|.
TGCGCCAGCAGGGCAGGGAATAGAGAGCAGTACTTC
CASRAGNREQYF
>TRBJ2-1|TRBV11-1|few|14|TRBD1
TGTGCCAGCACCTTGGACAGGGGCTCGGATGAGCAGTTCTTC
CASTLDRGSDEQFF
>TRBJ1-2|TRBV7-9|.|15|.
TGTGCCAGCAGCCGCTTAGGGGGGGTGCTCGATGGCTACACCTTC
CASSRLGGVLDGYTF
>TRBJ2-2|TRBV2|once|17|TRBD1
TGTGCCAGCAGTGAATGGGCAGGGGGTGGGAACACCGGGGAGCTGTTTTTT
CASSEWAGGGNTGELFF
>TRBJ1-2|TRBV6-1|.|15|TRBD1
TGTGCCAGCAAACGACCGGGACAGGGAGGCTATGGCTACACCTTC
CASKRPGQGGYGYTF
>TRBJ1-6|TRBV30|.|14|TRBD1
TGTGCCTGGAGTGTAGGGACAGGAAATTCACCCCTCCACTTT
CAWSVGTGNSPLHF
>TRBJ1-3|TRBV29-1|.|13|.
TGCAGCGTTGAGGGAGATACTGGAAACACCATATATTTT
CSVEGDTGNTIYF
>TRBJ2-1|TRBV19|.|15|.
TGTGCCAGTAGTATAGCACTGAGCTCCTACAATGAGCAGTTCTTC
CASSIALSSYNEQFF
>TRBJ1-1|TRBV19|once|15|.
TGTGCCAGTAGTATTCGTGGACAGCTAAACACTGAAGCTTTCTTT
CASSIRGQLNTEAFF
>TRBJ1-2|TRBV2|.|13|TRBD1
TGTGCCAGCCCGGGACAGGGGCTTTATGGCTACACCTTC
CASPGQGLYGYTF
>TRBJ1-5|TRBV2|.|16|TRBD1
TGTGCCAGCAGTGGGACAGGGTTTAGGAGCAATCAGCCCCAGCATTTT
CASSGTGFRSNQPQHF
>TRBJ2-1|TRBV5-1|many|12|TRBD1
TGCGCCACCAGCGCCGGGACAGGGAAGCAGTTCTTC
CATSAGTGKQFF
>TRBJ2-4|TRBV27|.|15|TRBD2
TGTGCCAGCAGGAGCGGCGGGGGGGCCGAGGGCATTCAGTACTTC
CASRSGGGAEGIQYF
>TRBJ2-1|TRBV12-5|.|15|.
TGTGCTAGTGGCCCCCCGATCCGACTTCACAATGAGCAGTTCTTC
CASGPPIRLHNEQFF
>TRBJ1-4|TRBV21-1|.|15|.
TGTGCCAGCAGTAAAACCGGGGGTGGGAATGAAAAACTGTTTTTT
CASSKTGGGNEKLFF
>TRBJ2-2|TRBV5-1|.|16|.
TGCGCCAGCAGCCTACAGGGCCAAGCGAACACCGGGGAGCTGTTTTTT
CASSLQGQANTGELFF
>TRBJ2-5|TRBV7-2|.|14|.
TGTGCCAGCAGCTTAGTACAGGGAAGAGAGACCCAGTACTTC
CASSLVQGRETQYF
>TRBJ1-1|TRBV7-9|.|15|TRBD1
TGTGCCAGCAGCAACCGACAGGGGTCGAACACTGAAGCTTTCTTT
CASSNRQGSNTEAFF
>TRBJ1-6|TRBV6-6|.|15|.
TGTGCCAGCACCCTAGGTAGCTCCTATAATTCACCCCTCCACTTT
CASTLGSSYNSPLHF
>TRBJ1-2|TRBV2|.|15|TRBD1
TGTGCCAGCAATAGATGGGCAGGGGGCAGCTATGGCTACACCTTC
CASNRWAGGSYGYTF
>TRBJ1-4|TRBV7-9|.|16|TRBD1
TGTGCCAGCAGCTTAGCGATGGGACAGATCCATGAAAAACTGTTTTTT
CASSLAMGQIHEKLFF
>TRBJ2-2|TRBV19|.|16|TRBD2
TGTGCCAGTAGTATAGTAACAGCGGGGGGCACCGGGGAGCTGTTTTTT
CASSIVTAGGTGELFF
>TRBJ2-1|TRBV7-9|.|15|TRBD1
TGTGCCAGCAGCCCCGCGGGACAGGCGAATTATGAGCAGTTCTTC
CASSPAGQANYEQFF
>TRBJ2-3|TRBV14|.|13|.
TGTGCCAGCAGCCTCAGGAGCACAGATACGCAGTATTTT
CASSLRSTDTQYF
>TRBJ1-2|TRBV29-1|.|12|TRBD1
TGCAGCGTTGACCGGACAGGGACTGGCTACACCTTC
CSVDRTGTGYTF
>TRBJ1-1|TRBV7-2|.|15|.
TGTGCCAGCAGCTTAGCCGGGCGGGACGCGTCTGAAGCTTTCTTT
CASSLAGRDASEAFF
>TRBJ2-3|TRBV28|.|14|.
TGTGCCAGCCTCGGGTTTACGAACACAGATACGCAGTATTTT
CASLGFTNTDTQYF
>TRBJ2-1|TRBV10-1|.|16|TRBD2
TGCGCCAGCAGTGACCTAGCGGGGAGCTCCTACAATGAGCAGTTCTTC
CASSDLAGSSYNEQFF
>TRBJ1-2|TRBV2|.|12|.
TGTGCCAGCGTAAGGGGACTCCTTGGCTACACCTTC
CASVRGLLGYTF
>TRBJ2-3|TRBV9|.|14|.
TGTGCCAGCAGCGTAGACCAGTACACAGATACGCAGTATTTT
CASSVDQYTDTQYF
>TRBJ2-2|TRBV19|.|14|TRBD2
TGTGCCAGTAGTAGGGTCGGGGGGACCGGGGAGCTGTTTTTT
CASSRVGGTGELFF
>TRBJ1-5|TRBV6-6|.|14|TRBD1
TGTGCCAGTCGAACAGGGGGCGCAAATCAGCCCCAGCATTTT
CASRTGGANQPQHF
>TRBJ1-3|TRBV21-1|few|16|.
TGTGCCAGCAGCATCCGGATCGGGGTACTCGGAAACACCATATATTTT
CASSIRIGVLGNTIYF
>TRBJ1-1|TRBV13|.|14|.
TGTGCCAGCAGCTTAGGTTTCGGGGAAACTGAAGCTTTCTTT
CASSLGFGETEAFF